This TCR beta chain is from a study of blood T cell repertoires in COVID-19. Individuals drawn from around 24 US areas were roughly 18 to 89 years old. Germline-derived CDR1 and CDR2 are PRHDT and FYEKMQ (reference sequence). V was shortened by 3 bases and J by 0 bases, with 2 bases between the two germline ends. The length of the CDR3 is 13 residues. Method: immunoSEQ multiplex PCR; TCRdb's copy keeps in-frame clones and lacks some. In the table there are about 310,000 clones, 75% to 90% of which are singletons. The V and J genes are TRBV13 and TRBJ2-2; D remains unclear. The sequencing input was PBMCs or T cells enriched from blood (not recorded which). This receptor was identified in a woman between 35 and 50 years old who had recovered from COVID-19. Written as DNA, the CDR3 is TGTGCCAGCAGCTTCTCGAACACCGGGGAGCTGTTTTTT. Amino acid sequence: CASSFSNTGELFF.